This record covers a single TCR beta chain. Its antigen is as yet unknown. Germline V gene lookup returns CDR1 SGHDN and CDR2 FVKESK. J was trimmed by 4 bases and V by 2 bases; bases with no gene match: 4. The CDR3 consists of 16 residues. The data derive from a study of cytotoxic CD8 clonotypes in ibrutinib-treated CLL. As for the study in general: For this cohort, patients were roughly eleven relapsed/refractory and approximately 15 treatment-naive, while under 18 were IGHV unmutated. Overall, some 24 responses were partial and 2 complete; following median roughly six years, around 15 patients stayed remitted and approximately 12 progressed. Median treatment time before response sampling was about 12 months, range 6 to 36. General study points: Clonality, elevated at ibrutinib response, dropped back toward baseline at progression.

Profiling relied on immunoSEQ multiplex PCR, and the TCRdb table lists in-frame clones only, not all of them. There are 75,000 to 80,000 clones in the sample; approximately 87% occur only once, and around 37% lies in the top ten. This sequence was found in a human donor with chronic lymphocytic leukemia. This material consisted of PBMCs, taken after 24 months of ibrutinib treatment. This sequence joins TRBV14 and TRBJ2-2; 10 positions agree with TRBD1. DNA for the CDR3: TGTGCCAGCAGCCAAATGGGACAGGGGCGCACCGGGGAGCTGTTTTTT. Translating it yields CASSQMGQGRTGELFF.